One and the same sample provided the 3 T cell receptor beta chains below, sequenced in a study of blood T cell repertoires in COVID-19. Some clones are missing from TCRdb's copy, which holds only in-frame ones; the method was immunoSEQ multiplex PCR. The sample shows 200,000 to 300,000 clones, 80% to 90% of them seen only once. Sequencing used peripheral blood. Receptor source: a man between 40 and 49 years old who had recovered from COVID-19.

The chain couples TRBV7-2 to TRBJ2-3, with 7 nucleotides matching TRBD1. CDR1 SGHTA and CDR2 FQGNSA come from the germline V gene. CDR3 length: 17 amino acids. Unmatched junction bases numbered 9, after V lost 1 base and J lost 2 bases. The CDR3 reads CASSLGGGPPSTDTQYF. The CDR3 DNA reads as TGTGCCAGCAGCTTAGGAGGGGGCCCTCCCTCCACAGATACGCAGTATTTT.

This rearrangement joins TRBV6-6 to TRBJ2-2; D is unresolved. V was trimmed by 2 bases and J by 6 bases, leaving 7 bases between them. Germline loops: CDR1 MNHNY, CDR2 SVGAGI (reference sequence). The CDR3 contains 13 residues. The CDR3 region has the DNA TGTGCCAGCAGTTACCCTCCTTCCGGGGAGCTGTTTTTT. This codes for CASSYPPSGELFF.

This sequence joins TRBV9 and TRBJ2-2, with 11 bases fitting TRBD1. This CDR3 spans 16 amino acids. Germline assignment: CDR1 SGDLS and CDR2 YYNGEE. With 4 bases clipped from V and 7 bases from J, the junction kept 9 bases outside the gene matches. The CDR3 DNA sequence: TGTGCCAGCAGCCCCAAAGAGGGACAGGGGGGCGGGGAGCTGTTTTTT. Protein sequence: CASSPKEGQGGGELFF.